Included here is one T cell receptor (beta chain) sequence, with context. The CDR3 totals 16 residues. Germline V gene data show CDR1 as SGHRS and CDR2 as YFSETQ. Germline trimming cut 0 bases from V and 1 base from J; bases unmatched to any gene: 1. The data were produced by immunoSEQ multiplex PCR, yet TCRdb's version contains in-frame clones alone and is incomplete. The sample consists of 45,000 to 60,000 clones, 75% to 95% of them appearing once. The entry originates in a study of T cell changes during pregnancy in multiple sclerosis. V and J are TRBV5-1 and TRBJ2-2; 9 nucleotides match TRBD2. This TCR derives from a female donor in good health, enrolled as a control in a pregnancy study. The sample in question was peripheral blood, obtained after pregnancy. The CDR3, as DNA: TGCGCCAGCAGCTTGGCACTAGCGGGGAACACCGGGGAGCTGTTTTTT. It is translated as CASSLALAGNTGELFF.